The sequence of this T cell receptor beta chain was determined in a study of regulatory T cells in long-lasting Graves disease. The time point denotes: newly diagnosed GD, antithyroid drugs for less than 3 months. Following extraction of RNA from PBMCs, that RNA was used to make the TCR library. Recruitment took place at an endocrinology department in Xi'an, China. Roughly 9.5-milliliter peripheral blood samples went into EDTA tubes. The CDR3 consists of 16 residues. The junction had 7 bases not matched to a gene; V was cut back by 1 base and J by 4 bases. Germline lookup yields CDR1 MNHEY and CDR2 SMNVEV (reference sequence). According to the study, TCR beta libraries were built with iRepertoire HTBI primers and CDR3-region Arm-PCR. TCRdb re-derived calls from the multiplex PCR reads in MiXCR, one entry per CDR3 protein. This sample has 420,000 or so distinct CDR3 sequences, with about 17% found just once.

There are many counts of this clonotype. The same sample was also studied in work on T cells in Graves' hyperthyroidism and ophthalmopathy. Per that study: HTBI primers were the set used in a first-round RT-PCR of the TCR CDR3. Ophthalmopathy stood apart from stable hyperthyroidism in a 13 V-J model.

This clonotype was sampled from a woman younger than 30 with Graves disease. Sample: peripheral blood mononuclear cells (PBMCs), taken at new diagnosis, from a patient treated with antithyroid drugs. The genes are TRBV27 and TRBJ2-7, with 10 bases aligning to TRBD1. The CDR3 sequence: CASSLYATGGPYEQYF. The CDR3 bases are TGTGCCAGCAGTTTATACGCGACAGGGGGCCCGTACGAGCAGTACTTC.